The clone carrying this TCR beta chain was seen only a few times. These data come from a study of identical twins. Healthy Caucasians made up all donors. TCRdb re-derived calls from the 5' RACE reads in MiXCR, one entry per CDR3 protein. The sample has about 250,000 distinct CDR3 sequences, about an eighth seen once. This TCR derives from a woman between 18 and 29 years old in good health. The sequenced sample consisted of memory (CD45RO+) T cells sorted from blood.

The CDR3 here is CASSPGTGDTEAFF. The CDR3 coding sequence is TGTGCCAGCAGCCCGGGCACTGGGGACACTGAAGCTTTCTTT. The V and J genes are TRBV7-9 and TRBJ1-1; D ambiguous. The germline V gene encodes CDR1 SEHNR and CDR2 FQNEAQ (reference sequence). This CDR3 is 14 amino acids long. V dropped 5 bases and J dropped 3 bases, with 13 bases sitting between them.